What follows describes a single T cell receptor (beta chain). This entry comes from a study of OX40 agonist ivuxolimab in advanced cancers. Profiling relied on immunoSEQ multiplex PCR, and the TCRdb table lists in-frame clones only, not all of them. The sample records some 50,000 clones, about 87% being singletons. The CDR3 is made up of 17 amino acids. The genes are TRBV12-2 and TRBJ1-6; no DNA check was done on the table's D call, TRBD1. TRBV12-2 is a pseudogene. This specimen was CD4+ or CD8+ T cells sorted from blood, taken in a trial of the OX40 agonist ivuxolimab. This sequence was found in an adult with an advanced solid tumor such as melanoma, head and neck, liver or kidney cancer. The CDR3 DNA reads as TGTGCAAGTCGCTTAGCGCTGGGACAGGGGGTTCGCTCACCCCTCCACTTT. This translates into CASRLALGQGVRSPLHF.